The T cell receptor beta chain under discussion was sequenced for a study of cytomegalovirus exposure and HLA in healthy donors. Study-wide results and caveats: Altogether, 170 or so TCR beta chains were recorded as cytomegalovirus-associated.

A multiplex PCR was run with 60 Vbeta primers and 13 Jbeta primers. In the original processing: Approximately 9.9 million of 75 million to 85 million unique TCR beta chains were shared, per a later count. The method was immunoSEQ multiplex PCR; TCRdb's version includes in-frame clones alone and lacks a portion of them. The V and J calls and the clone size are those of that table, but D and trimming were determined from the DNA. The data contain over 150,000 clones, around 80% of them singletons. Worth noting for this clone: Its antigen is not identified.

The CDR3 consists of 16 residues. V lost 0 bases, J lost 6 bases, and 16 bases lay in between. Germline V lookup: CDR1 MGHRA, CDR2 YSYEKL. The V call is TRBV4-1, the J call TRBJ2-3, with D perhaps matching TRBD2 (7 bases). This receptor was obtained from a woman aged 55-75 years in good health and CMV-seropositive. Sequencing input: PBMCs. In DNA, the CDR3 is TGCGCCAGCAGCCAAGATGGTGGCGGGGGCCAGGATACGCAGTATTTT. It translates to CASSQDGGGGQDTQYF.